The rows below give T cell receptor beta chains drawn from one sample of a study of shared clonotypes between healthy human individuals. Repertoires were generated with immunoSEQ multiplex PCR, while TCRdb's copy carries only in-frame clones and drops some. The table records 2 million to 2.5 million clones, 90% to 97% of them present only once. Sequencing was done on a sample of naive CD4+ T cells sorted from blood. These receptor sequences come from a man aged 18 to 30 in good health. CDR3s include the opening cysteine and the closing phenylalanine or tryptophan. A D gene is named only where the DNA matches it firmly. Size is stated for part of the rows, as once, few or many counts, or as a class when the clone is expanded.

d_gene,abundance,j_gene,v_gene,CDR3nt,CDR3aa
-,once,TRBJ1-4,TRBV20-1,TGCAGTGCTAGAGCGGGGCAGGGGCTGTTTTTT,CSARAGQGLFF
-,-,TRBJ1-5,TRBV6-6,TGTGCCAGCAGGCCCGACGTACACAATCAGCCCCAGCATTTT,CASRPDVHNQPQHF
-,-,TRBJ2-1,TRBV30,TGTGCCTGGAGTGTCCGGGACAATGAGCAGTTCTTC,CAWSVRDNEQFF
-,-,TRBJ1-1,TRBV2,TGTGCCAGCAGTGTCGCGGTTCTACCGGAGGCTTTCTTT,CASSVAVLPEAFF
-,-,TRBJ1-2,TRBV7-2,TGTGCCAGCAGGGCCTTATGGGCAGGGAGGGACTATGGCTACACCTTC,CASRALWAGRDYGYTF
-,-,TRBJ2-1,TRBV5-4,TGTGCCAGCAGCTTCTACGGGGTCTACAATGAGCAGTTCTTC,CASSFYGVYNEQFF
-,once,TRBJ2-7,TRBV5-1,TGCGCCATCCGCGGGTACGAGCAGTACTTC,CAIRGYEQYF
-,-,TRBJ2-3,TRBV7-3,TGTGCCAGCAGCTTTAACCAGGGGGATACGCAGTATTTT,CASSFNQGDTQYF
-,-,TRBJ1-3,TRBV6-6,TGTGCCAGCAGTTACCGGACACCCGGCTCTGGAAACACCATATATTTT,CASSYRTPGSGNTIYF
-,-,TRBJ1-6,TRBV6-5,TGTGCCAGCAGTTACTCCCAACAGTCCTATAATTCACCCCTCCACTTT,CASSYSQQSYNSPLHF
TRBD1,-,TRBJ2-6,TRBV29-1,TGCAGCGTTTTGACAGGGCAGTTATCTGGGGCCAACGTCCTGACTTTC,CSVLTGQLSGANVLTF
-,-,TRBJ2-1,TRBV5-1,TGCGCCAGCAGCTTGGCCTCGGGATCCTACAATGAGCAGTTCTTC,CASSLASGSYNEQFF
-,once,TRBJ2-3,TRBV7-2,TGTGCCAGCAGCTTAACAGGCCGCGCAGATACGCAGTATTTT,CASSLTGRADTQYF
TRBD1,-,TRBJ2-4,TRBV4-3,TGCGCCAGCAGCCGCGGACAGGGATCCAAAAACATTCAGTACTTC,CASSRGQGSKNIQYF
-,-,TRBJ1-2,TRBV19,TGTGCCAGTAGTACCGACAGTGAGGGGCATTATGGCTACACCTTC,CASSTDSEGHYGYTF
TRBD1,-,TRBJ2-5,TRBV10-3,TGTGCCATCAGTGAGGCGGGGACAGGGGAGACCCAGTACTTC,CAISEAGTGETQYF
TRBD1,-,TRBJ1-2,TRBV5-1,TGCGCCAGCAGTCCTGGGACAGCTAACTATGGCTACACCTTC,CASSPGTANYGYTF
-,-,TRBJ2-3,TRBV27,TGTGCCAGCAGTCCGGGGACTAGCACAGATACGCAGTATTTT,CASSPGTSTDTQYF